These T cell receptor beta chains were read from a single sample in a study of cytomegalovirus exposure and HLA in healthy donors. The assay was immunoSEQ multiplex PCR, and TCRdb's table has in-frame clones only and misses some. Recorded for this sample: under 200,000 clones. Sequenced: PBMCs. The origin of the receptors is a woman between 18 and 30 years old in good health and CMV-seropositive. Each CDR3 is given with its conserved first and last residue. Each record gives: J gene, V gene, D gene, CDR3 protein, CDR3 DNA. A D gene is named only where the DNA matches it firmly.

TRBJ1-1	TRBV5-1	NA	CASSPPLGGGTEAFF	TGCGCCAGCAGCCCACCTCTGGGGGGAGGCACTGAAGCTTTCTTT
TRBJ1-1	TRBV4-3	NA	CASSQDGGNTEAFF	TGCGCCAGCAGCCAAGATGGAGGGAACACTGAAGCTTTCTTT
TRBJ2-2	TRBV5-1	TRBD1	CASSRGHYTGELFF	TGCGCCAGCAGCAGGGGGCACTACACCGGGGAGCTGTTTTTT
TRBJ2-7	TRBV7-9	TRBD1	CASSQDRVLFEQYF	TGTGCCAGCAGCCAGGACAGGGTTTTATTCGAGCAGTACTTC
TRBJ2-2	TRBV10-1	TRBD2	CASSDTGRLAANTGELFF	TGCGCCAGCAGTGATACGGGGAGACTAGCGGCCAACACCGGGGAGCTGTTTTTT
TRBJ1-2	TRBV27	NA	CASSSNPGRRDANYGYTF	TGTGCCAGCAGTTCGAATCCGGGACGGCGGGACGCTAACTATGGCTACACCTTC
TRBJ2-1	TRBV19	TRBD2	CASSNPTLAGEREQFF	TGTGCCAGTAGTAACCCTACCCTAGCGGGGGAGCGTGAGCAGTTCTTC
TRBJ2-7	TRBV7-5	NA	CVRSQRASGRLGEQYF	TGTGTCAGAAGCCAAAGGGCTAGCGGGAGGCTGGGCGAGCAGTACTTC
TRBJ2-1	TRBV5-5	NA	CASSTAQGSYNEQFF	TGTGCCAGCAGCACGGCTCAGGGATCCTACAATGAGCAGTTCTTC
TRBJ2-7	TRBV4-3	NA	CASSQEFGSEQYF	TGCGCCAGCAGCCAAGAATTTGGCTCCGAGCAGTACTTC
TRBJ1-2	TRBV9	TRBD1	CASSSGAGQGEGYTF	TGTGCCAGCAGCTCGGGGGCGGGACAGGGGGAAGGCTACACCTTC
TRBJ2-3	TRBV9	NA	CASSGQGFTDTQYF	TGTGCCAGCAGCGGTCAGGGGTTCACAGATACGCAGTATTTT
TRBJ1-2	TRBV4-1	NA	CASSPSGETNYGYTF	TGCGCCAGCAGCCCATCGGGAGAAACTAACTATGGCTACACCTTC
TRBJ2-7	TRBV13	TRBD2	CASSLRRKAGVRHEQYF	TGTGCCAGCAGCTTACGCCGAAAAGCGGGAGTTCGCCACGAGCAGTACTTC
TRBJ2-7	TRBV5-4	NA	CASSLLQGRSEQYF	TGTGCCAGCAGCTTGCTCCAGGGTAGGTCCGAGCAGTACTTC
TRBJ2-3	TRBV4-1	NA	CASSQDSQVGNTQYF	TGCGCCAGCAGCCAAGATTCCCAGGTCGGAAATACGCAGTATTTT
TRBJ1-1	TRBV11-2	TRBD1	CASSSRRDRVSTEAFF	TGTGCCAGCAGCTCCCGCCGGGACAGGGTAAGCACTGAAGCTTTCTTT
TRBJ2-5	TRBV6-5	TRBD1	CASSYTGALQETQYF	TGTGCCAGCAGCTACACAGGGGCCCTCCAAGAGACCCAGTACTTC
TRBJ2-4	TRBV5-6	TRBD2	CASSSPTSGGNIQYF	TGTGCCAGCAGCTCCCCGACTAGCGGGGGAAACATTCAGTACTTC
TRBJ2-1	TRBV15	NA	CATSRSGLSNEQFF	TGTGCCACCAGCAGATCCGGACTCTCCAATGAGCAGTTCTTC
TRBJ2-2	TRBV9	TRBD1	CASSPDRVELTGELFF	TGTGCCAGCAGCCCTGACAGGGTGGAACTCACCGGGGAGCTGTTTTTT
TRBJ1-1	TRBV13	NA	CASSLGGVEAFF	TGTGCCAGCAGCTTAGGAGGGGTTGAAGCTTTCTTT
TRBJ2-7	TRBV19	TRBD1	CASSRTGGYEQYF	TGTGCCAGTAGTAGGACAGGGGGCTACGAGCAGTACTTC
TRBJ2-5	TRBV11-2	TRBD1	CASSLDWAAGTVETQYF	TGTGCCAGCAGCTTAGACTGGGCGGCCGGGACAGTCGAGACCCAGTACTTC
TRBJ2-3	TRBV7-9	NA	CASSSPNPGGATDTQYF	TGTGCCAGCAGCTCCCCCAACCCGGGGGGCGCAACAGATACGCAGTATTTT
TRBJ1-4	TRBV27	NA	CASRATPGLGGEKLFF	TGTGCCAGCAGAGCCACTCCGGGATTGGGGGGTGAAAAACTGTTTTTT
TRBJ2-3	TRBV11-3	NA	CASSFPPGRGDTDTQYF	TGTGCCAGCAGCTTCCCCCCGGGGAGGGGGGACACAGATACGCAGTATTTT
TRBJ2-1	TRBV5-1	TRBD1	CASSPGGGTGTYNEQFF	TGCGCCAGCAGCCCGGGAGGAGGGACAGGGACCTACAATGAGCAGTTCTTC
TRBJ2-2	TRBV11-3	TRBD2	CASSRTSGVPGELFF	TGTGCCAGCAGCCGGACTAGCGGGGTCCCCGGGGAGCTGTTTTTT
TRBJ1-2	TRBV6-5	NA	CASSYSAGWGGYTF	TGTGCCAGCAGTTACTCGGCGGGGTGGGGTGGCTACACCTTC
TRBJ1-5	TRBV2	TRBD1	CASSKLGTGALRRPQHF	TGTGCCAGCAGTAAACTCGGGACAGGGGCTCTGAGGCGGCCCCAGCATTTT
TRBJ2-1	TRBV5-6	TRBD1	CASRDRSNEQFF	TGTGCCAGCAGGGACAGGAGCAATGAGCAGTTCTTC
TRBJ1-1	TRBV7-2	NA	CASSPSQGRYTEAFF	TGTGCCAGCAGCCCTTCACAGGGAAGGTACACTGAAGCTTTCTTT
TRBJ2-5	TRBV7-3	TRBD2	CASSLIGTSGQETQYF	TGTGCCAGCAGCTTAATAGGGACTAGCGGCCAAGAGACCCAGTACTTC
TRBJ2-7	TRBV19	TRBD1	CASSPILGTGFPYEQYF	TGTGCCAGTAGTCCCATTCTCGGGACAGGGTTCCCCTACGAGCAGTACTTC
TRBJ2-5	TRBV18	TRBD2	CASSPPSRGGLMETQYF	TGTGCCAGCTCACCACCGTCTCGGGGAGGGCTGATGGAGACCCAGTACTTC
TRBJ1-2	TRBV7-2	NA	CASSFSNYGYTF	TGTGCCAGCAGCTTCTCTAACTATGGCTACACCTTC
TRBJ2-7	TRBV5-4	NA	CASSASGDEQYF	TGTGCCAGCAGCGCCTCGGGGGACGAGCAGTACTTC